This T cell receptor beta chain was sequenced during a study of blood T cells in healthy people across ages. Findings and caveats of the study: Measured against age, TCR beta diversity per million T cells decreased in a roughly linear manner. Compared with aged donors, long-lived donors showed fewer expanded clones, suggesting selection.

V was shortened by 7 bases and J by 0 bases, with 13 bases between the two germline ends. Looked up from germline, CDR1 is MDHEN and CDR2 is SYDVKM. The CDR3 spans 16 residues. With respect to this clonotype: Its antigen is still unknown.

Primed by a sample-barcoded 5' primer and a J-beta primer mix, a second PCR proceeded for about 7 to 11 cycles. The study obtained at least 3 million CDR3-containing paired-end reads from every sample. TCRdb used MiXCR to reprocess the 5' RACE reads, holding one entry per CDR3 protein. The sample consists of over 600,000 distinct CDR3 sequences, roughly 56% of them appearing once. Donors gave around 9.8 milliliters of peripheral blood apiece. This sequence joins TRBV28 and TRBJ2-6, with D uncertain. This TCR was recovered from a man aged 35 to 55 in good health. Material: blood. The CDR3 bases are TGTGCCAGCATTACCGTGGAGAGCTCTGGGGCCAACGTCCTGACTTTC. Translated, it gives CASITVESSGANVLTF. Full variable domain (outside the CDR3, taken from reference TRBV28 and TRBJ2-6): DVKVTQSSRYLVKRTGEKVFLECVQDMDHENMFWYRQDPGLGLRLIYFSYDVKMKEKGDIPEGYSVSREKKERFSLILESASTNQTSMYLCASITVESSGANVLTFGAGSRLTVL.